These 28 T cell receptor beta chains share one sample of origin, sequenced in a study of OX40 agonist ivuxolimab in advanced cancers. The library was built by means of the immunoSEQ multiplex PCR assay. TCRdb provides this immuneACCESS table in a form limited to in-frame rearrangements. Some clones are lacking; in checked studies, under half of them reflect an unresolved V gene, and why the rest are absent is not known. The sample table records around 27,000 clones; around nine tenths of these occur just once. The top ten clonotypes cover about a quarter of the sample. The sample consisted of CD4+ or CD8+ T cells sorted from blood, taken in a trial of the OX40 agonist ivuxolimab. The receptor set was obtained from an adult with an advanced solid tumor such as melanoma, head and neck, liver or kidney cancer.

The rearrangement joins TRBV27 to TRBJ2-1; D might be TRBD1 or TRBD2, each matching 5 bases. The V gene's germline CDR1 is MNHEY and CDR2 SMNVEV (reference sequence). This CDR3 has 15 residues. Trimming cost V 3 bases and J 3 bases, with 12 bases left between them. The CDR3 nucleotides read TGTGCCAGCAGTTTCGGGACCCAGCTCTACAATGAGCAGTTCTTC. Its translation: CASSFGTQLYNEQFF.

The CDR3 nucleotides are TGCAGCGTTGGGGGGGCTAGCGGGATCTACGAGCAGTACTTC. Protein sequence: CSVGGASGIYEQYF. The chain links TRBV29-1 to TRBJ2-7, with 9 bases aligning to TRBD2. The V gene end was trimmed by 4 bases and the J gene end by 3 bases; junction bases not matched to a gene: 7. This CDR3 has 14 residues. Germline CDR1 is SQVTM and CDR2 is ANQGSEA.

The chain employs TRBV30 and TRBJ2-7; a weak D match, TRBD2 (6 bases). This CDR3 is built from 13 residues. Germline V CDR1 and CDR2: GTSNPN, SVGIG (reference sequence). With 7 bases removed from V and 0 bases from J, the gap between germline ends came to 13 bases. The CDR3 reads CASAGTFSYEQYF. The CDR3 nucleotides read TGTGCCTCAGCCGGGACTTTCTCCTACGAGCAGTACTTC.

V usage is TRBV27 and J usage is TRBJ1-2; D gene unclear. The V end lost 4 bases, the J end lost 0 bases, and 6 bases lay between the germline ends. Germline V CDR1 and CDR2: MNHEY, SMNVEV (reference sequence). This CDR3 contains 13 residues. CDR3 protein: CASSSAANYGYTF. The CDR3 DNA sequence: TGTGCCAGCAGTTCGGCAGCTAACTATGGCTACACCTTC.

This chain joins TRBV13 and TRBJ2-1; a weak D match, TRBD2 (6 bases). From germline, CDR1 is PRHDT and CDR2 FYEKMQ (reference sequence). This CDR3 has 15 residues. V shed 2 bases and J shed 7 bases, with 15 bases lying between them. Here the CDR3 DNA reads TGTGCCAGCAGCTTACTCTTAGCGGAAAAGAATGAGCAGTTCTTC. Protein: CASSLLLAEKNEQFF.

V is TRBV27 and J is TRBJ2-1; D is unresolved. The germline CDR1 and CDR2 sequences are MNHEY and SMNVEV (reference sequence). Trimming took off 3 bases at V and 10 bases at J, with 13 bases between the two ends. This CDR3 has 13 residues. Written as DNA, the CDR3 is TGTGCCAGCAGTTTTGGGCGATCTGGGGAGCAGTTCTTC. It translates to CASSFGRSGEQFF.

This clone showed up just once. The chain couples TRBV14 to TRBJ2-1; D is unclear. V lost 1 base and J lost 10, with 8 bases in between. Germline V lookup: CDR1 SGHDN, CDR2 FVKESK. The CDR3 has 12 amino acids. In DNA form, the CDR3 reads TGTGCCAGCAGCCAAGCGAGATGGGAGCAGTTCTTC. It encodes CASSQARWEQFF.

The chain joins TRBV7-8 to TRBJ2-5; no firm D call. Trimming left V 0 bases short and J 5 bases short, with 10 bases between. The CDR3 runs to 14 residues. The germline gives CDR1 SGHVS, CDR2 FQNEAQ. The CDR3 spells CASSLAISGETQYF. The CDR3 coding sequence is TGTGCCAGCAGCTTAGCGATCAGTGGGGAGACCCAGTACTTC.

This chain connects TRBV27 to TRBJ2-5, with 10 nucleotides matching TRBD1. Germline CDR1 is MNHEY and CDR2 is SMNVEV (reference sequence). Trimming cost V 5 bases and J 5 bases; bases outside gene matches: 11. This CDR3 has 16 amino acids. The CDR3 DNA sequence: TGTGCCAGCAGTACCACCTTGACAGGGGGCGGGGAGACCCAGTACTTC. Translating it yields CASSTTLTGGGETQYF.

CDR3 DNA: TGTGCCAGCAGCTTGGTAGGGACAAAAAAAGAGACCCAGTACTTC. Protein: CASSLVGTKKETQYF. This sequence joins TRBV5-4 and TRBJ2-5; D may be TRBD1 (6 bases). This CDR3 contains 15 residues. V was trimmed by 0 bases and J by 3 bases, leaving 12 bases between them. Germline CDR1 and CDR2: SGHNT and YYREEE (reference sequence).

The chain carries TRBV13 and TRBJ2-7; possibly TRBD2 for D (6 bases). CDR1 and CDR2 (germline): PRHDT, FYEKMQ (reference sequence). The length of the CDR3 is 15 residues. V shed 4 bases and J shed 7 bases, with 20 bases lying between them. In DNA form, the CDR3 reads TGTGCCAGCAGCTCCCCTGGTAGTGGGGGGAGGGAGCAGTACTTC. It specifies CASSSPGSGGREQYF.

V usage is TRBV6-5 and J usage is TRBJ2-2, with 9 nucleotides matching TRBD1. The ends lost 7 bases at V and 6 bases at J; junction bases unmatched: 9. Germline CDR1 reads MNHEY; CDR2 reads SVGAGI. CDR3 length: 15 residues. The CDR3 nucleotides read TGTGCCAGCAAACACGTACAGGGGGCAGCCGGGGAGCTGTTTTTT. Its translation: CASKHVQGAAGELFF.

The chain joins TRBV10-1 to TRBJ2-1; D unresolved. Trimming removed 1 base from V and 8 bases from J, with 9 bases in between. Germline assignment: CDR1 WNHNN and CDR2 SYGVQD (reference sequence). The CDR3 loop spans 13 amino acids. CDR3 DNA sequence: TGCGCCAGCAGTGAGTTGAAGGTCTATGAGCAGTTCTTC. Protein: CASSELKVYEQFF.

About this clone: Sequence at one end of the junction differs from germline and may be a read error. In the same sample, other DNA sequences code for this CDR3. J is TRBJ1-3 and V is TRBV18; weak D call: TRBD1 (5 bases). Germline V gene data show CDR1 as KGHSH and CDR2 as LQKENI. The CDR3 runs to 15 residues. The CDR3 loop is CASSPDTGSGNTIYF. Here the CDR3 DNA reads TGCGCCAGCTCACCAGACACAGGCTCTGGAAACACCATATATTTT.

This rearrangement joins TRBV28 to TRBJ1-1; no firm D call. Germline V gene sequence: CDR1 MDHEN, CDR2 SYDVKM. There are 15 residues in the CDR3. Deletions cut 2 bases from V and 1 base from J, with 11 bases between. CDR3 amino acids: CASSLVSSKNTEAFF. CDR3 nucleotide sequence: TGTGCCAGCAGTTTAGTAAGCTCGAAGAACACTGAAGCTTTCTTT. The full variable domain, with the rest looked up from reference TRBV28 and TRBJ1-1, is DVKVTQSSRYLVKRTGEKVFLECVQDMDHENMFWYRQDPGLGLRLIYFSYDVKMKEKGDIPEGYSVSREKKERFSLILESASTNQTSMYLCASSLVSSKNTEAFFGQGTRLTVV.

This clone has just one count. This sequence joins TRBV30 and TRBJ2-5, with 7 bases fitting TRBD1. V lost 2 bases and J lost 5; bases outside the gene matches: 8. Per the germline V gene, CDR1 is GTSNPN and CDR2 is SVGIG (reference sequence). The CDR3 is 14 amino acids. The CDR3 DNA follows: TGTGCCTGGAGTTTCGGGACAGTTTCGGAGACCCAGTACTTC. Translating gives CAWSFGTVSETQYF.

The chain carries TRBV7-9 and TRBJ2-7, with 7 bases lining up with TRBD1. The length of the CDR3 is 13 residues. The V gene's germline CDR1 is SEHNR and CDR2 FQNEAQ (reference sequence). V was pared by 7 bases and J by 2 bases, with 5 bases of the junction left unmatched. DNA for the CDR3: TGTGCCAGCATCCCCACAGGGGCCTACGAGCAGTACTTC. This codes for CASIPTGAYEQYF.

In DNA form, the CDR3 reads TGTGCCAGCAGCTCCCGACTAGGGACAGGGCTAAATCAGCCCCAGCATTTT. This sequence encodes CASSSRLGTGLNQPQHF. The J gene is TRBJ1-5, the V gene TRBV5-6, with 9 bases that match TRBD1. The CDR3 loop spans 17 amino acids. Germline V gives CDR1 SGHDT, CDR2 YYEEEE. The junction had 11 bases not matched to a gene; V was cut back by 3 bases and J by 4 bases.

V is TRBV28 and J is TRBJ1-1; 8 positions agree with TRBD1. V dropped 5 bases and J dropped 4; count of bases not matched to a gene: 9. Per the germline V gene, CDR1 is MDHEN and CDR2 is SYDVKM. This CDR3 has 15 amino acids. For the CDR3, the DNA is TGTGCCAGCAGTACCTCCGAGACAGGGGCCACTGAAGCTTTCTTT. It codes for CASSTSETGATEAFF.

This chain links TRBV9 with TRBJ2-7; 8 positions match TRBD2. Germline V gene lookup returns CDR1 SGDLS and CDR2 YYNGEE. This CDR3 region has 14 residues. Germline trimming cut 0 bases from V and 5 bases from J; bases unmatched to any gene: 4. This CDR3 reads CASSVAGGPDEQYF. Written as DNA, the CDR3 is TGTGCCAGCAGCGTAGCGGGAGGGCCGGACGAGCAGTACTTC.

This clone came up once. This chain joins TRBV11-2 and TRBJ2-1; D call uncertain. The CDR3 totals 16 residues. In germline, CDR1 is SGHAT, CDR2 FQNNGV. V dropped 3 bases and J dropped 6 bases, with 18 bases sitting between them. The CDR3 reads CASSFPRLEWSNEQFF. DNA for the CDR3: TGTGCCAGCAGCTTCCCGAGACTGGAGTGGAGCAATGAGCAGTTCTTC.

The gene calls are TRBV6-1 and TRBJ1-2; D is undetermined. Per germline, CDR1 MNHNS and CDR2 SASEGT. CDR3 length: 12 amino acids. Trimming removed 4 bases at V and 5 bases at J, with 8 bases between. The CDR3 is CASSARSYGYTF. The DNA for the CDR3 is TGTGCCAGCAGTGCCAGGTCTTATGGCTACACCTTC.

The chain is built from TRBV5-1 and TRBJ2-3; no clear D gene. Germline V gene data show CDR1 as SGHRS and CDR2 as YFSETQ. There are 15 residues in the CDR3. V dropped 3 bases and J dropped 0 bases, with 11 bases sitting between them. Written as DNA, the CDR3 is TGCGCCAGCAGCTATCGCCCGGAAAGCACAGATACGCAGTATTTT. It translates to CASSYRPESTDTQYF. Drawing the rest from reference TRBV5-1 and TRBJ2-3, the complete variable domain is KAGVTQTPRYLIKTRGQQVTLSCSPISGHRSVSWYQQTPGQGLQFLFEYFSETQRNKGNFPGRFSGRQFSNSRSEMNVSTLELGDSALYLCASSYRPESTDTQYFGPGTRLTVL.

This chain joins TRBV5-1 and TRBJ2-5, with a weak D call TRBD2 (5 bases). The last part of the DNA fits TRBJ2-7 better; the J call may be wrong. Germline V gene sequence: CDR1 SGHRS, CDR2 YFSETQ. The CDR3 runs to 18 residues. The CDR3 reads CASSPGSGAVHRAYEQYF. The CDR3 DNA follows: TGCGCCAGCAGCCCGGGGAGCGGAGCGGTACATAGAGCCTACGAGCAGTACTTC.

The chain couples TRBV27 to TRBJ2-2; the D gene could be TRBD1 or TRBD2 (5 bases each). Germline CDR1 is MNHEY and CDR2 is SMNVEV (reference sequence). The CDR3 is made up of 13 amino acids. Trimming pared 3 bases from V and 7 bases from J, leaving 9 bases between. CDR3 coding DNA: TGTGCCAGCAGTTTTTTTGGGGGCGGGGAGCTGTTTTTT. Translation gives CASSFFGGGELFF.

The rearrangement links TRBV7-8 to TRBJ1-5; D is uncertain. CDR3 length: 14 amino acids. V lost 7 bases to trimming and J lost 5 bases, with 15 bases between them. In germline, CDR1 is SGHVS, CDR2 FQNEAQ. This CDR3 is CASTPHGYDQPQHF. The CDR3 region has the DNA TGTGCCAGCACCCCCCATGGGTATGATCAGCCCCAGCATTTT.

This chain joins TRBV19 and TRBJ1-1, with D possibly being TRBD1 (6 bases). With 3 bases removed from V and 0 bases from J, the gap between germline ends came to 17 bases. From germline, CDR1 is LNHDA and CDR2 SQIVND (reference sequence). CDR3 size: 17 residues. This chain's CDR3 is CASSMGSWGALNTEAFF. CDR3 bases: TGTGCCAGTAGTATGGGTTCCTGGGGGGCTCTGAACACTGAAGCTTTCTTT. The variable domain in full, completed from reference TRBV19 and TRBJ1-1, reads DGGITQSPKYLFRKEGQNVTLSCEQNLNHDAMYWYRQDPGQGLRLIYYSQIVNDFQKGDIAEGYSVSREKKESFPLTVTSAQKNPTAFYLCASSMGSWGALNTEAFFGQGTRLTVV.

The chain is built from TRBV11-3 and TRBJ2-7; no reliable D call. The CDR3 runs to 14 residues. V gave up 1 base and J gave up 1 base, with 8 bases separating them. CDR1 is SGHNT, CDR2 YENEEA, per germline. The CDR3 sequence: CASSLGPVSYEQYF. In DNA, the CDR3 is TGTGCCAGCAGCTTAGGTCCAGTGTCCTACGAGCAGTACTTC.